The 9 T cell receptor beta chains reported below all come from one sample, sequenced in a study of blood T cells in healthy people across ages. The authors ran a second PCR of 7 to 11 cycles using a sample-barcoded 5' primer and a J-beta primer mix. MiXCR, run by TCRdb on the 5' RACE reads, gives a single entry per CDR3 protein. The table lists around 780,000 distinct CDR3 sequences, about 26% of them singletons. The data also belong to a second study, concerning T cells of mothers and their children.

What was sequenced was blood. These receptors were obtained from a boy aged 10-17 years in good health.

V is TRBV20-1 and J is TRBJ1-5; no definite D call. Germline V lookup: CDR1 DFQATT, CDR2 SNEGSKA (reference sequence). V lost 0 bases to trimming and J lost 0 bases, with 9 bases between them. The CDR3 totals 15 residues. Written as DNA, the CDR3 is TGCAGTGCTAGAGATGCCAGAAATAGCAATCAGCCCCAGCATTTT. It codes for CSARDARNSNQPQHF.

The chain has TRBV7-9 and TRBJ2-5; maybe TRBD2 (6 bases). The J call is uncertain, as TRBJ2-7 better fits the DNA end. The CDR3 has 14 amino acids. Germline CDR1 and CDR2: SEHNR and FQNEAQ (reference sequence). CDR3 amino acids: CASTMGGSSYEQYF. Written as DNA, the CDR3 is TGTGCCAGCACCATGGGGGGTAGCTCCTACGAGCAGTACTTC.

There are a few counts of this clonotype. The genes are TRBV6-5 and TRBJ1-3, with D tentatively TRBD1 (5 bases). The germline CDR1 and CDR2 sequences are MNHEY and SVGAGI. The CDR3 is 17 residues long. The V end was cut by 2 bases, the J end by 0 bases, with 14 bases between. The chain's CDR3 is CASSYGNPGGSGNTIYF. CDR3 DNA: TGTGCCAGCAGTTACGGGAACCCTGGGGGCTCTGGAAACACCATATATTTT.

The CDR3 spells CASSRTFKNSPLHF. The CDR3 DNA is TGTGCCAGCAGCCGTACCTTTAAAAATTCACCCCTCCACTTT. The V and J genes are TRBV12-3 or TRBV12-4 and TRBJ1-6; D not resolved. V was cut by 6 bases and J by 7 bases, with 13 bases left in between. The CDR3 sequence is 14 residues long.

This clonotype was counted between two and nine times. This chain uses TRBV5-5 with TRBJ2-5; D is tentatively TRBD1 or TRBD2 (6 bases each). The germline V and J ends were trimmed by 1 base and 2 bases, with 12 bases remaining between them. Germline-derived CDR1 and CDR2 are SGHKS and YYEKEE (reference sequence). The CDR3 runs 15 residues. The CDR3 protein is CASSLTRGTQETQYF. CDR3 in DNA: TGTGCCAGCAGCTTGACGAGGGGGACTCAAGAGACCCAGTACTTC.

This chain links TRBV7-6 with TRBJ1-6; D perhaps matches TRBD1 (6 bases). V lost 1 base to trimming and J lost 0 bases, with 10 bases between them. CDR1 is SGHVS and CDR2 is FNYEAQ in the germline V gene. This CDR3 comprises 17 residues. The CDR3 loop reads CASSLEGGTSYNSPLHF. The DNA of the CDR3 is TGTGCCAGCAGCTTAGAAGGGGGAACCTCCTATAATTCACCCCTCCACTTT.

The chain joins TRBV20-1 to TRBJ1-2, with a tentative D call TRBD1 (6 bases). The germline gives CDR1 DFQATT, CDR2 SNEGSKA (reference sequence). Between the trimmed V and J ends, which lost 3 bases and 8 bases, there was a span of 13 bases. The CDR3 spans 12 residues. The CDR3 DNA reads as TGCAGTGCTAGTGGGGGGCAAGGGGGCTACACCTTC. Its translation is CSASGGQGGYTF.

The rearrangement uses TRBV12-3 or TRBV12-4 and TRBJ1-4; no firm D call. The ends were cut back, 4 bases at V and 8 bases at J, with 11 bases in the middle. The CDR3 totals 13 residues. CDR3 sequence reads: CASSSGLREKLFF. DNA of the CDR3: TGTGCCAGCAGTTCCGGACTAAGGGAAAAACTGTTTTTT.

This sequence joins TRBV20-1 and TRBJ1-2; D gene uncertain. There are 13 residues in the CDR3. Germline V lookup: CDR1 DFQATT, CDR2 SNEGSKA (reference sequence). Trimming took 0 bases from V and 7 from J, leaving 12 bases between them. The CDR3 reads CSAREEDLSGYTF. The CDR3 bases are TGCAGTGCTAGAGAGGAGGATCTGAGTGGCTACACCTTC.